This is a list of T cell receptor beta chains from one sample in a study of blood T cell repertoires in COVID-19. Measured with immunoSEQ multiplex PCR; TCRdb has only the in-frame clones, and not every one. The sample shows roughly 210,000 clones, roughly 84% of them seen only once. Source material: PBMCs or T cells enriched from blood (not recorded which). Receptors were obtained from a man aged 30-40 years in a cohort exposed to, infected with or recovered from COVID-19 (not recorded which). Both conserved end residues are part of each CDR3. The order of the fields is CDR3 length, V gene, clone size, J gene, D gene, CDR3 protein, CDR3 DNA. The D gene is left open where the match is weak. Where a row states a size, it is once, few, many or the class of an expanded clone; other rows omit it.

14	TRBV3-1/TRBV3-2	-	TRBJ1-1	TRBD1	CASSQTGLGSEAFF	TGTGCCAGCAGCCAGACAGGGTTGGGGTCTGAAGCTTTCTTT
14	TRBV5-4	-	TRBJ1-1	-	CASSLSAGNTEAFF	TGTGCCAGCAGCTTGTCTGCGGGGAACACTGAAGCTTTCTTT
15	TRBV18	-	TRBJ1-2	-	CASSPLGTPTSGYTF	TGTGCCAGCTCACCACTGGGGACACCCACGAGCGGCTACACCTTC
14	TRBV5-4	-	TRBJ2-3	TRBD1	CASKGQPGTDTQYF	TGTGCCTCCAAGGGACAGCCAGGCACAGATACGCAGTATTTT
12	TRBV2	-	TRBJ2-7	-	CARKGEGYEQYF	TGTGCCAGAAAGGGGGAGGGCTACGAGCAGTACTTC
19	TRBV28	-	TRBJ2-5	TRBD2	CASSHSGLAGGEIQETQYF	TGTGCCAGCAGTCACTCGGGACTAGCGGGAGGGGAGATCCAAGAGACCCAGTACTTC
15	TRBV7-2	few	TRBJ1-5	TRBD1	CASSSGTASNQPQHF	TGTGCCAGCAGCTCCGGGACAGCTAGCAATCAGCCCCAGCATTTT
13	TRBV6-5	few	TRBJ1-2	-	CASSYTTDYGYTF	TGTGCCAGCAGTTACACGACAGACTATGGCTACACCTTC
10	TRBV2	-	TRBJ2-7	-	CASTSGEQYF	TGTGCCAGCACCAGCGGCGAGCAGTACTTC
14	TRBV27	-	TRBJ2-2	-	CASSLKQLDGELFF	TGTGCCAGCAGTTTAAAACAGTTGGACGGGGAGCTGTTTTTT
14	TRBV5-1	-	TRBJ1-6	-	CASSLTQGNSPLHF	TGCGCCAGCAGCTTGACGCAGGGTAATTCACCCCTCCACTTT
14	TRBV27	-	TRBJ2-2	-	CASSPQGNTGELFF	TGTGCCAGCAGTCCGCAGGGAAACACCGGGGAGCTGTTTTTT
14	TRBV28	-	TRBJ2-1	TRBD2	CASKTSGNYNEQFF	TGTGCCAGCAAGACTAGCGGGAACTACAATGAGCAGTTCTTC
14	TRBV19	-	TRBJ1-5	-	CASSIGGARQPQHF	TGTGCCAGTAGTATCGGGGGGGCGCGGCAGCCCCAGCATTTT
15	TRBV7-2	once	TRBJ2-7	TRBD2	CASSAAGLDSYEQYF	TGTGCCAGCAGCGCTGCGGGACTAGACTCCTACGAGCAGTACTTC
14	TRBV3-1/TRBV3-2	few	TRBJ2-7	TRBD1	CASSRTGSSYEQYF	TGTGCCAGCAGCCGGACAGGTAGCTCCTACGAGCAGTACTTC
14	TRBV29-1	-	TRBJ1-1	-	CSVEYGGLNTEAFF	TGCAGCGTTGAATATGGGGGCCTGAACACTGAAGCTTTCTTT
17	TRBV7-9	-	TRBJ2-3	TRBD1	CASSLIGQDLSQDTQYF	TGTGCCAGCAGCCTCATAGGACAGGACCTATCTCAAGATACGCAGTATTTT
15	TRBV7-9	-	TRBJ1-1	-	CASSLIAGVNTEAFF	TGTGCCAGCAGCTTAATAGCAGGGGTGAACACTGAAGCTTTCTTT
17	TRBV7-6	-	TRBJ1-1	TRBD1	CASSLKETGAFGTEAFF	TGTGCCAGCAGCTTAAAGGAGACAGGGGCTTTTGGCACTGAAGCTTTCTTT
15	TRBV27	once	TRBJ1-2	-	CASSLREGPLYGYTF	TGTGCCAGCAGTCTTCGGGAGGGGCCGCTCTATGGCTACACCTTC
11	TRBV12-3/TRBV12-4	-	TRBJ2-2	-	CASSSIGELFF	TGTGCCAGCAGTTCTATCGGGGAGCTGTTTTTT
16	TRBV2	-	TRBJ2-3	TRBD1	CASSVLGQISTDTQYF	TGTGCCAGCAGTGTCCTGGGACAGATCTCCACAGATACGCAGTATTTT
14	TRBV28	-	TRBJ2-7	TRBD1	CASSRGTVTYEQYF	TGTGCCAGCAGTCGAGGGACAGTTACTTACGAGCAGTACTTC
12	TRBV5-1	once	TRBJ1-1	TRBD1	CASSFTGVEAFF	TGCGCCAGCAGCTTTACAGGGGTTGAAGCTTTCTTT
14	TRBV27	-	TRBJ1-5	-	CASSHGQAYQPQHF	TGTGCCAGCAGTCATGGTCAGGCTTATCAGCCCCAGCATTTT
19	TRBV11-2	-	TRBJ2-1	TRBD2	CASSSLKSSGRAPYNEQFF	TGTGCCAGCAGCTCACTCAAATCTAGCGGGAGGGCCCCCTACAATGAGCAGTTCTTC
15	TRBV18	-	TRBJ2-7	TRBD1	CASSPTRTGGNEQYF	TGTGCCAGCTCCCCTACTCGGACAGGGGGAAACGAGCAGTACTTC
14	TRBV6-5	-	TRBJ2-7	TRBD1	CASRNAGTGGEQYF	TGTGCCAGCAGAAACGCCGGGACAGGGGGCGAGCAGTACTTC
15	TRBV19	-	TRBJ2-7	TRBD2	CASSSGLAGRGEQYF	TGTGCCAGTAGTAGCGGACTAGCGGGACGTGGTGAGCAGTACTTC
18	TRBV3-1/TRBV3-2	few	TRBJ2-1	-	CASSQERPGSAYYNEQFF	TGTGCCAGCAGCCAAGAGAGGCCCGGCAGCGCATATTACAATGAGCAGTTCTTC
14	TRBV5-4	-	TRBJ1-6	TRBD1	CASSRDRGGSPLHF	TGTGCCAGCAGCAGGGACAGGGGAGGTTCACCCCTCCACTTT
13	TRBV7-9	-	TRBJ1-2	-	CASSLVGEQAYTF	TGTGCCAGCAGCTTAGTCGGGGAGCAGGCCTACACCTTC
15	TRBV4-2	-	TRBJ1-3	-	CASSQDPGSGNTIYF	TGTGCCAGCAGCCAAGATCCAGGTTCTGGAAACACCATATATTTT
18	TRBV4-1	-	TRBJ2-2	TRBD1	CASSQELLRQGMAGELFF	TGCGCCAGCAGCCAAGAACTTCTGAGACAGGGGATGGCCGGGGAGCTGTTTTTT
13	TRBV27	-	TRBJ1-1	-	CASSSIPIAEAFF	TGTGCCAGCAGTTCCATCCCCATTGCTGAAGCTTTCTTT
13	TRBV6-4	-	TRBJ2-5	-	CASSEGRGGTQYF	TGTGCCAGCAGTGAGGGGCGGGGAGGCACCCAGTACTTC
12	TRBV5-6	-	TRBJ1-3	-	CASSSSTGTIYF	TGTGCCAGCAGCTCTTCGACAGGCACCATATATTTT
15	TRBV15	-	TRBJ2-1	-	CATSAGGPTYNEQFF	TGTGCCACCAGCGCAGGAGGTCCCACCTACAATGAGCAGTTCTTC
15	TRBV2	-	TRBJ1-2	-	CASSERMTGFYGYTF	TGTGCCAGCAGTGAAAGGATGACGGGGTTCTATGGCTACACCTTC
15	TRBV5-1	-	TRBJ1-1	TRBD1	CASSGDRARITEAFF	TGCGCCAGCAGCGGGGACAGGGCCCGGATTACTGAAGCTTTCTTT
13	TRBV28	many	TRBJ1-1	TRBD1	CASNSQGSTEAFF	TGTGCCAGCAACTCACAGGGGTCCACTGAAGCTTTCTTT
14	TRBV28	-	TRBJ2-7	TRBD2	CASSSTGTSVSQYF	TGTGCCAGCAGTTCGACCGGGACTAGCGTTTCGCAGTACTTC
16	TRBV11-3	-	TRBJ2-7	TRBD2	CASSPTSGTSSGEQYF	TGTGCCAGCAGCCCTACCTCCGGGACTAGCAGTGGGGAGCAGTACTTC
15	TRBV7-3	-	TRBJ2-1	-	CASSLTGDFFNEQFF	TGTGCCAGCAGCTTAACAGGGGACTTTTTCAATGAGCAGTTCTTC